Listed here are 2 T cell receptor beta chains from one sample, sequenced in a study of blood T cell repertoires in COVID-19. Profiling relied on immunoSEQ multiplex PCR, and the TCRdb table lists in-frame clones only, not all of them. Of around 220,000 clones in the sample, just over 85% were seen once. The sequenced sample was peripheral blood. The source of these receptors is a man between 50 and 59 years old with acute or convalescent COVID-19.

About this clone itself: Other DNA sequences of this sample code for an identical CDR3. The CDR3 sequence: CASSYGQGGGYTF. CDR3 nucleotides: TGTGCCAGCAGTTACGGACAGGGAGGTGGCTACACCTTC. V is TRBV6-5 and J is TRBJ1-2; 8 positions agree with TRBD1. The length of the CDR3 is 13 residues. The V and J ends lost 2 bases and 7 bases, in that order; junction bases with no gene match: 3. Per germline, CDR1 MNHEY and CDR2 SVGAGI.

This chain joins TRBV6-1 and TRBJ1-1, with D maybe TRBD1 (6 bases). The CDR3 spans 15 residues. Trimming stripped 3 bases from V and 3 bases from J, with 14 bases between. Germline V gene sequence: CDR1 MNHNS, CDR2 SASEGT. The CDR3 DNA is TGTGCCAGCAGTGACACAGGGAGTTGGGACACTGAAGCTTTCTTT. Its protein product is CASSDTGSWDTEAFF.